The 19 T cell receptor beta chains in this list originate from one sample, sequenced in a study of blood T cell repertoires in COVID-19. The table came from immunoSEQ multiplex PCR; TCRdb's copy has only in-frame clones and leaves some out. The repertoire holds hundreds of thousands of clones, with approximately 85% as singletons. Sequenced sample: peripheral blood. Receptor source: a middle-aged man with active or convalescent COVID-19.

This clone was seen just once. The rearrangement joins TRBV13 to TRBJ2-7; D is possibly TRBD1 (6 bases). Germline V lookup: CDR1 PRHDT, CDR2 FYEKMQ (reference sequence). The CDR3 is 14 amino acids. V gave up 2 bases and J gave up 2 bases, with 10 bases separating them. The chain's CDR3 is CASSLIGQPYEQYF. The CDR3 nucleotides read TGTGCCAGCAGCTTAATTGGACAGCCCTACGAGCAGTACTTC.

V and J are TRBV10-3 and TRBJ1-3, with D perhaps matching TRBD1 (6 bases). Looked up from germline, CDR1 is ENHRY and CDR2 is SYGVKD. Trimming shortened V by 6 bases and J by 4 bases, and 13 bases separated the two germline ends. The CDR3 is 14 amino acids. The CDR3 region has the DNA TGTGCCATCAGCGCCCAGGGGCGCGGAAACACCATATATTTT. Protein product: CAISAQGRGNTIYF.

The CDR3 nucleotides read TGTGCCAGCAGCCCCCTGCCAGGTCCCTACAATGAGCAGTTCTTC. Encoded protein: CASSPLPGPYNEQFF. V and J are TRBV7-3 and TRBJ2-1; D not certain. Trimming took off 5 bases at V and 2 bases at J, with 13 bases between the two ends. This CDR3 spans 15 amino acids. The V gene's germline CDR1 is SGHTA and CDR2 FQGTGA.

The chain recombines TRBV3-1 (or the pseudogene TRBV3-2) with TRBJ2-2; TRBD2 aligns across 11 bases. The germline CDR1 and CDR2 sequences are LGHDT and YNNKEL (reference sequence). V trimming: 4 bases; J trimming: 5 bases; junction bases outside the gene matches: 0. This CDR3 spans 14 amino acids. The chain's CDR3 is CASSLAGGTGELFF. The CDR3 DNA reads TGTGCCAGCAGCCTAGCGGGGGGGACCGGGGAGCTGTTTTTT.

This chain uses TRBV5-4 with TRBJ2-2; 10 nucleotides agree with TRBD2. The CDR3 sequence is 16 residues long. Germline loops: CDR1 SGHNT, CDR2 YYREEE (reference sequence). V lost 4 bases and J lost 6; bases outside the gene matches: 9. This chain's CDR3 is CASSTLAGDPPGELFF. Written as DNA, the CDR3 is TGTGCCAGCAGCACTCTAGCGGGAGATCCTCCCGGGGAGCTGTTTTTT.

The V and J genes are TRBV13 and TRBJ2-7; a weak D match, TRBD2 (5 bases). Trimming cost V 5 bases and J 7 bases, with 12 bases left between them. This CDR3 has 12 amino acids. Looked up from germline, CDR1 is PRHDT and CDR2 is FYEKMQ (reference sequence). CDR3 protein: CASSPGLSEQYF. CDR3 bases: TGTGCCAGCAGCCCCGGACTGTCGGAGCAGTACTTC.

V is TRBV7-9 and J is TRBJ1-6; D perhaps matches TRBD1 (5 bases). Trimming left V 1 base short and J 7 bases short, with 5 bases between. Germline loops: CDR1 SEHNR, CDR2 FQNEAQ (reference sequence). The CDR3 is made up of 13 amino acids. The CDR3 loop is CASSLEGNSPLHF. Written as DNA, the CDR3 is TGTGCCAGCAGCTTAGAGGGGAATTCACCCCTCCACTTT.

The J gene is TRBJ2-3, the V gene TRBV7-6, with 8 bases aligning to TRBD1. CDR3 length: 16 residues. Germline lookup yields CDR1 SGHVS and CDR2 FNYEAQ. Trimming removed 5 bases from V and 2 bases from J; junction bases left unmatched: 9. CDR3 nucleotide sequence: TGTGCCAGCAGCCCCGTAGGGGGACAGGTCACAGATACGCAGTATTTT. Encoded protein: CASSPVGGQVTDTQYF.

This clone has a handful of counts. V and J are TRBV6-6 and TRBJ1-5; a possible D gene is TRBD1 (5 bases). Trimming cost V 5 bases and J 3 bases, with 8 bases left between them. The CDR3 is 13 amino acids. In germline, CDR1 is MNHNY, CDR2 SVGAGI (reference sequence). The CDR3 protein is CASSQTVNQPQHF. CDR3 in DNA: TGTGCCAGCAGTCAGACAGTCAATCAGCCCCAGCATTTT.

The CDR3 coding sequence is TGCGCCAGCAGCCAGGACCCACGGGGGGTCACAGATACGCAGTATTTT. This gives the protein CASSQDPRGVTDTQYF. The gene calls are TRBV5-1 and TRBJ2-3, with TRBD2 matching over 7 bases. CDR1 is SGHRS and CDR2 is YFSETQ in the germline V gene. The CDR3 runs to 16 residues. With 4 bases clipped from V and 2 bases from J, the junction kept 10 bases outside the gene matches.

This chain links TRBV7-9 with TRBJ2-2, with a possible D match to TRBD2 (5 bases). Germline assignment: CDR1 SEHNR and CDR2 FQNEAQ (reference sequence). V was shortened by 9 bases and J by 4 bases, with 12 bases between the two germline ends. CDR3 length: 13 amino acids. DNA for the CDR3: TGTGCCAGTTACTTCGCGGGCACCGGGGAGCTGTTTTTT. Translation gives CASYFAGTGELFF. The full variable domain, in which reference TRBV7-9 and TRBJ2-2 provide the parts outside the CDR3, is DTGVSQNPRHKITKRGQNVTFRCDPISEHNRLYWYRQTLGQGPEFLTYFQNEAQLEKSRLLSDRFSAERPKGSFSTLEIQRTEQGDSAMYLCASYFAGTGELFFGEGSRLTVL.

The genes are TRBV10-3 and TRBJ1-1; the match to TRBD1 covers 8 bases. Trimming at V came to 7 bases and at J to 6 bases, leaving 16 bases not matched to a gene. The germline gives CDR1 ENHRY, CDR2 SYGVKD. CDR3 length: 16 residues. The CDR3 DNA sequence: TGTGCCATCAAGGACAGGGAGGCCGGGTGGTCCTCTGAAGCTTTCTTT. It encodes CAIKDREAGWSSEAFF.

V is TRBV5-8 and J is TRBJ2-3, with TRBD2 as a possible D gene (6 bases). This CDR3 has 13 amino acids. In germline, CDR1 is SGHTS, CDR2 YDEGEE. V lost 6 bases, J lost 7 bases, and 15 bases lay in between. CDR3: CASTALGLNTQYF. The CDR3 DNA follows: TGTGCCAGCACTGCCCTGGGACTGAATACGCAGTATTTT. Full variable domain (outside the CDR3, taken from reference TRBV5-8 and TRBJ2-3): EAGVTQSPTHLIKTRGQQATLRCSPISGHTSVYWYQQALGLGLQFLLWYDEGEERNRGNFPPRFSGRQFPNYSSELNVNALELEDSALYLCASTALGLNTQYFGPGTRLTVL.

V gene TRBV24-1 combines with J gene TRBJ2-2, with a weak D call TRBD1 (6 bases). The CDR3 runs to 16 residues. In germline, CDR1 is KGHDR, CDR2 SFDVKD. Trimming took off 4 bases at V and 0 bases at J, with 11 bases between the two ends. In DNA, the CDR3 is TGTGCCACCAGTGAATCGGGACAACCGAACACCGGGGAGCTGTTTTTT. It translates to CATSESGQPNTGELFF.

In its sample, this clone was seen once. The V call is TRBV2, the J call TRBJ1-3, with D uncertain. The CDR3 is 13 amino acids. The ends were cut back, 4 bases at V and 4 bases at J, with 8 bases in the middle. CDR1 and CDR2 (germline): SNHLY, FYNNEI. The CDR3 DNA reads TGTGCCAGCAGTGTGTTCGAGGGAAACACCATATATTTT. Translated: CASSVFEGNTIYF.

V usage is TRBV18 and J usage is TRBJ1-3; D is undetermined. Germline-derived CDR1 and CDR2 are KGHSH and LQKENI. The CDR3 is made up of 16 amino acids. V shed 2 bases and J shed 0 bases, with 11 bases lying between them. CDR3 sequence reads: CASSPSGALSGNTIYF. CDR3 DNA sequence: TGTGCCAGCTCACCATCGGGTGCCCTCTCTGGAAACACCATATATTTT.

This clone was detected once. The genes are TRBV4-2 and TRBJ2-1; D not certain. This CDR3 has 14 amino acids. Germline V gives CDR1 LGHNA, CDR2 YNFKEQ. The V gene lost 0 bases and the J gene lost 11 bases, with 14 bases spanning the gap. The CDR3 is CASSQDVGYRKQFF. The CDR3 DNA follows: TGTGCCAGCAGCCAAGACGTCGGTTACCGTAAGCAGTTCTTC.

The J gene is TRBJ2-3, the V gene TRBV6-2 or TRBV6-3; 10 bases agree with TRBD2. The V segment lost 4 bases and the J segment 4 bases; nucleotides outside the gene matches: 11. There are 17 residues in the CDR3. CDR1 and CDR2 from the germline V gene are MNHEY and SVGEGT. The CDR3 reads CASSFRPSGSRADTQYF. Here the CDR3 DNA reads TGTGCCAGCAGTTTCCGGCCTAGCGGGAGTCGGGCAGATACGCAGTATTTT.

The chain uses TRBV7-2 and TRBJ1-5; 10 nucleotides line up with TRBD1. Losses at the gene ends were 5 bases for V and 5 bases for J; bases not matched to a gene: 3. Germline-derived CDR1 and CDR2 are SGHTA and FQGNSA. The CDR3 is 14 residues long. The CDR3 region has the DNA TGTGCCAGCAGCGTGACAGGGGGCTATCAGCCCCAGCATTTT. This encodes CASSVTGGYQPQHF.